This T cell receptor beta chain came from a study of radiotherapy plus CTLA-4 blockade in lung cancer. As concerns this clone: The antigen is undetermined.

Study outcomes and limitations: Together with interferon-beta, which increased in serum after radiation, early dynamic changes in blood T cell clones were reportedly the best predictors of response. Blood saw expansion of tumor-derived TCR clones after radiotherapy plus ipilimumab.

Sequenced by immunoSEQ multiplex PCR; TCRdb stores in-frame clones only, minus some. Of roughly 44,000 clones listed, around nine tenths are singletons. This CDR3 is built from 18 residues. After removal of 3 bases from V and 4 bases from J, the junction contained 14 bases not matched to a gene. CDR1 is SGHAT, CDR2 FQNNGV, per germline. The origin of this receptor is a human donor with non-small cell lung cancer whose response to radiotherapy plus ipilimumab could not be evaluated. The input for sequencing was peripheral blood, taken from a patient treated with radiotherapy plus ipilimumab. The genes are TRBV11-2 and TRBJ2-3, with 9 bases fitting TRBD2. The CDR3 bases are TGTGCCAGCAGCTTCCTCCGTGGTAGCGGGGGCGGGGCAGATACGCAGTATTTT. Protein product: CASSFLRGSGGGADTQYF.